A single sample gave rise to the 29 T cell receptor beta chains below, sequenced in a study of CD8 T cells in ankylosing spondylitis. For these TCRs, the target antigens are not known. TCRdb re-called the 5' RACE reads through MiXCR, storing one row per CDR3 protein. The sample lists hundreds of thousands of distinct CDR3 sequences; more than 25% were seen once. Study-level findings and limits: A motif in TCR beta, a set of eight highly homologous variants, appeared characteristic of ankylosing spondylitis blood.

The source material was blood, either unsorted or a sorted T cell fraction (not recorded which). The receptors here all came from a male donor with ankylosing spondylitis.

This clonotype was observed a few times. J is TRBJ1-2 and V is TRBV7-2; D is ambiguous. CDR1 is SGHTA and CDR2 is FQGNSA in the germline V gene. This CDR3 comprises 15 residues. V shed 1 base and J shed 4 bases, with 13 bases lying between them. CDR3 nucleotide sequence: TGTGCCAGCAGCTTAGTGTCCCAGGATCCCTATGGCTACACCTTC. This gives the protein CASSLVSQDPYGYTF.

The gene calls are TRBV14 and TRBJ1-1, with D unresolved. Trimming stripped 6 bases from V and 0 bases from J, with 11 bases between. This CDR3 is 14 amino acids long. The V gene's germline CDR1 is SGHDN and CDR2 FVKESK. The DNA of the CDR3 is TGTGCCAGCAGATCCTCGGACGTGAACACTGAAGCTTTCTTT. Its protein product is CASRSSDVNTEAFF.

This clonotype was counted once. The genes are TRBV6-6 and TRBJ2-7; TRBD2 agrees at 7 bases. Germline loops: CDR1 MNHNY, CDR2 SVGAGI (reference sequence). The CDR3 length is 13 residues. V lost 10 bases, J lost 3 bases, and 9 bases stayed unmatched. The CDR3 DNA reads as TGTGCCACCGTTGGGGAGGGGTACTACGAGCAGTACTTC. Amino acids: CATVGEGYYEQYF.

This clonotype was seen a handful of times. The gene calls are TRBV20-1 and TRBJ2-3; D is possibly TRBD1 (5 bases). CDR1 is DFQATT, CDR2 SNEGSKA, per germline (reference sequence). CDR3 length: 13 residues. Between the trimmed V and J ends, which lost 3 bases and 3 bases, there was a span of 10 bases. As DNA, the CDR3 is TGCAGTGCTAGCTCCCAGGGAACAGATACGCAGTATTTT. Amino acids: CSASSQGTDTQYF.

This chain uses TRBV5-5 with TRBJ2-5, with 9 bases that match TRBD2. The CDR3 runs 16 residues. Germline V gene sequence: CDR1 SGHKS, CDR2 YYEKEE (reference sequence). V gave up 0 bases and J gave up 3 bases; unmatched junction bases: 6. The CDR3 sequence: CASSLVLAGWEETQYF. DNA for the CDR3: TGTGCCAGCAGCTTGGTTCTAGCGGGATGGGAAGAGACCCAGTACTTC.

The CDR3 here is CASSTIQTYEQYV. The CDR3 DNA sequence: TGTGCCAGCAGCACCATCCAAACCTACGAGCAGTACGTC. The gene calls are TRBV28 and TRBJ2-7; D not resolved. The V and J ends lost 6 bases and 2 bases respectively, with 11 bases between them. The CDR3 consists of 13 residues. Germline-derived CDR1 and CDR2 are MDHEN and SYDVKM.

This clonotype was counted only a few times. The chain uses TRBV16 and TRBJ1-5; TRBD1 aligns across 7 bases. V shed 6 bases and J 0 bases; nucleotides not matched to a gene: 8. Germline assignment: CDR1 KGHSY and CDR2 FQNENV. The CDR3 spans 16 residues. This chain's CDR3 is CASRRTGEYSNQPQHF. The CDR3, as DNA: TGTGCCAGCAGACGGACAGGCGAATATAGCAATCAGCCCCAGCATTTT.

The table lists this clonotype with many counts. The chain combines TRBV7-9 with TRBJ1-2, with 7 positions matching TRBD1. Germline trimming cut 4 bases from V and 7 bases from J; bases unmatched to any gene: 9. Germline lookup yields CDR1 SEHNR and CDR2 FQNEAQ (reference sequence). The CDR3 runs to 14 residues. DNA for the CDR3: TGTGCCAGCAGCTGCACAGGGGTACTCTGTGGCTACACCTTC. It codes for CASSCTGVLCGYTF.

The chain uses TRBV27 and TRBJ1-1; TRBD1 is a possible D gene (6 bases). This CDR3 region has 15 residues. Trimming pared 3 bases from V and 0 bases from J, leaving 11 bases between. Germline CDR1 reads MNHEY; CDR2 reads SMNVEV (reference sequence). In DNA form, the CDR3 reads TGTGCCAGCAGTTTCAGGGGACCCCTGAACACTGAAGCTTTCTTT. Encoded protein: CASSFRGPLNTEAFF.

The chain combines TRBV12-3 or TRBV12-4 with TRBJ2-7; TRBD1 aligns across 11 bases. The CDR3 runs 16 residues. The V segment lost 5 bases and the J segment 4 bases; nucleotides outside the gene matches: 10. The CDR3 DNA sequence: TGTGCCAGCAGTGACGGACAGGGGGCGAGGTTTTACGAGCAGTACGTC. Its protein product is CASSDGQGARFYEQYV.

This clonotype was detected a few times. CDR3 nucleotides: TGTGCCAGCAGCTTCCCTGGGGCCGATCAGCCCCAGCATTTT. It specifies CASSFPGADQPQHF. The chain couples TRBV7-8 to TRBJ1-5, with TRBD1 as a possible D gene (5 bases). V gave up 3 bases and J gave up 5 bases, with 11 bases separating them. The germline CDR1 and CDR2 sequences are SGHVS and FQNEAQ. CDR3 length: 14 amino acids.

This clonotype has ten or more counts. J is TRBJ2-3 and V is TRBV12-3 or TRBV12-4; the D gene is possibly TRBD2 (6 bases). The CDR3 is 15 residues long. V was shortened by 2 bases and J by 1 base, with 10 bases between the two germline ends. CDR3 residues: CASSLRLGGTDTQYF. The CDR3 DNA reads as TGTGCCAGCAGTTTAAGACTAGGAGGCACAGATACGCAGTATTTT.

This clonotype was seen just once. The J gene is TRBJ2-2, the V gene TRBV12-3 or TRBV12-4; 8 bases fit TRBD2. This CDR3 has 14 amino acids. V was clipped by 7 bases and J by 5 bases; unmatched bases: 6. The CDR3 bases are TGTGCCAGCACAACTAGCGGAAGTACCGGGGAGCTGTTTTTT. This translates into CASTTSGSTGELFF.

The V call is TRBV5-1, the J call TRBJ2-5; D is perhaps TRBD2 (5 bases). Trimming stripped 4 bases from V and 3 bases from J, with 16 bases between. Germline V lookup: CDR1 SGHRS, CDR2 YFSETQ. The CDR3 has 15 amino acids. The CDR3 reads CASSLGFRREETQYF. CDR3 in DNA: TGCGCCAGCAGCCTCGGGTTTCGGCGGGAAGAGACCCAGTACTTC.

The J gene is TRBJ2-5, the V gene TRBV10-3; D perhaps matches TRBD1 (5 bases). The CDR3 has 14 amino acids. From germline, CDR1 is ENHRY and CDR2 SYGVKD. Trimming took 3 bases from V and 5 from J, leaving 13 bases between them. The CDR3 DNA follows: TGTGCCATCAGTGAATATGGACAAGGGGAGACCCAGTACTTC. Translating it yields CAISEYGQGETQYF.

This clonotype turned up a few times. The V call is TRBV10-3, the J call TRBJ2-1, with no clear D. The CDR3 totals 12 residues. With 3 bases removed from V and 10 bases from J, the gap between germline ends came to 10 bases. Germline loops: CDR1 ENHRY, CDR2 SYGVKD. CDR3 sequence (DNA): TGTGCCATCAGTGATAAAGCGCGGGAGCAGTTCTTC. Residues: CAISDKAREQFF.

J is TRBJ1-5 and V is TRBV2; TRBD1 matches at 11 bases. Germline V gene sequence: CDR1 SNHLY, CDR2 FYNNEI. The CDR3 length is 15 residues. Trimming removed 6 bases from V and 4 bases from J; junction bases left unmatched: 5. The CDR3 is CASRAGTGGNQPQHF. DNA of the CDR3: TGTGCCAGCAGGGCAGGGACAGGGGGTAATCAGCCCCAGCATTTT.

This clonotype was observed a few times. This sequence joins TRBV9 and TRBJ2-2; D gene uncertain. Germline V gene data show CDR1 as SGDLS and CDR2 as YYNGEE. The V end was cut by 3 bases, the J end by 4 bases, with 10 bases between. The CDR3 is 14 amino acids. The CDR3 region is CASSEHGVTGELFF. CDR3 DNA sequence: TGTGCCAGCAGCGAACACGGAGTCACCGGGGAGCTGTTTTTT.

This clonotype has just a few counts. The chain carries TRBV20-1 and TRBJ2-1; D ambiguous. Per the germline V gene, CDR1 is DFQATT and CDR2 is SNEGSKA (reference sequence). The CDR3 sequence is 12 residues long. The CDR3 spells CSLGGSYNEQFF. Written as DNA, the CDR3 is TGCAGCCTGGGCGGCTCCTACAATGAGCAGTTCTTC.

This clonotype was seen a single time. The rearrangement uses TRBV20-1 and TRBJ2-3, with 7 bases identical to TRBD2. This CDR3 contains 19 residues. V lost 0 bases and J lost 2; bases outside the gene matches: 17. Looked up from germline, CDR1 is DFQATT and CDR2 is SNEGSKA (reference sequence). The CDR3 loop is CSARDRRSGSQSSTDTQYF. CDR3 DNA: TGCAGTGCTAGAGATCGGCGTAGCGGGTCCCAATCTTCCACAGATACGCAGTATTTT.

This clonotype has a handful of counts. The V call is TRBV20-1, the J call TRBJ2-6; D gene uncertain. This CDR3 is built from 16 residues. Germline V gene sequence: CDR1 DFQATT, CDR2 SNEGSKA (reference sequence). V dropped 0 bases and J dropped 0 bases, with 9 bases sitting between them. CDR3 nucleotide sequence: TGCAGTGCTAGAGATCGATTGGCCTCTGGGGCCAACGTCCTGACTTTC. This sequence encodes CSARDRLASGANVLTF.

This clonotype was picked up a small number of times. This rearrangement joins TRBV19 to TRBJ2-3; D may be TRBD1 (6 bases). V was trimmed by 6 bases and J by 0 bases, leaving 10 bases between them. Germline V gives CDR1 LNHDA, CDR2 SQIVND (reference sequence). The CDR3 totals 14 residues. The CDR3 region is CASRRDTSTDTQYF. CDR3 sequence (DNA): TGTGCCAGTAGACGGGACACTAGCACAGATACGCAGTATTTT.

This clonotype was counted only a few times. The V gene is TRBV12-5, the J gene TRBJ1-3; weak D call: TRBD1 (5 bases). Trimming took 2 bases from V and 9 from J, leaving 14 bases between them. Germline CDR1 reads LGHNT; CDR2 reads FRNRAP. The CDR3 contains 14 residues. CDR3 DNA sequence: TGTGCTAGTGGTTTGACCCTACAGGAAAGCACCATATATTTT. Translating it yields CASGLTLQESTIYF.

This clonotype occurred a few times. The chain joins TRBV29-1 to TRBJ1-1; D uncertain. Trimming took 1 base from V and 6 from J, leaving 6 bases between them. Per germline, CDR1 SQVTM and CDR2 ANQGSEA. The CDR3 has 11 amino acids. CDR3: CSVEGAPEAFF. CDR3 bases: TGCAGCGTTGAAGGGGCGCCTGAAGCTTTCTTT.

Comments on this clonotype: The junction does not match germline at one end; this may be a read error. This chain uses TRBV5-1 with TRBJ1-3, with D possibly matching TRBD1 (6 bases). The CDR3 has 17 residues. The germline gives CDR1 SGHRS, CDR2 YFSETQ. CDR3 nucleotides: TGCACCAGCAGCTTGGTTCCCACAGGGTCTTCTGGAAACACCATATATTTT. It encodes CTSSLVPTGSSGNTIYF.

The gene calls are TRBV5-1 and TRBJ1-1; 8 nucleotides match TRBD1. V dropped 3 bases and J dropped 0; count of bases not matched to a gene: 7. Per germline, CDR1 SGHRS and CDR2 YFSETQ. The length of the CDR3 is 16 residues. CDR3 sequence (DNA): TGCGCCAGCAGCTCGGACAGGGCTTTCATGAACACTGAAGCTTTCTTT. It encodes CASSSDRAFMNTEAFF.

This clonotype was counted only a few times. At one end the junction does not follow the germline gene, possibly because of a read error. The rearrangement uses TRBV7-9 and TRBJ1-3; 7 bases match TRBD1. The length of the CDR3 is 12 residues. Germline CDR1 and CDR2: SEHNR and FQNEAQ (reference sequence). The chain's CDR3 is CASSLPGQRDVF. CDR3 DNA: TGTGCCAGCAGCCTTCCGGGACAGAGAGACGTTTTT.

The chain employs TRBV19 and TRBJ1-2; D possibly corresponds to TRBD1 (5 bases). The CDR3 loop spans 15 amino acids. Germline CDR1 and CDR2: LNHDA and SQIVND (reference sequence). V was trimmed by 4 bases and J by 2 bases, leaving 14 bases between them. The CDR3 here is CASSTPGLINYGYTF. CDR3 DNA: TGTGCCAGTAGTACCCCGGGACTTATCAACTATGGCTACACCTTC.

The rearrangement joins TRBV5-1 to TRBJ1-4; TRBD1 matches 7 bases. Germline V gene sequence: CDR1 SGHRS, CDR2 YFSETQ. Trimming cost V 1 base and J 11 bases; bases outside gene matches: 5. The CDR3 sequence is 13 residues long. The CDR3, as DNA: TGCGCCAGCAGCTTGAACAGGGGAGATAAACTGTTTTTT. Translating it yields CASSLNRGDKLFF.